The 29 T cell receptor beta chains below all came from one sample that was sequenced in a study of early T cells in non-severe SARS-CoV-2 infection. TCRdb processed the 5' RACE reads anew with MiXCR; each CDR3 protein has one entry. The sample has roughly 40,000 distinct CDR3 sequences; under 7.5% are singletons. Sequenced material: whole blood. Every receptor here comes from an adult who was a healthcare worker with PCR-confirmed SARS-CoV-2 infection or an uninfected control (not recorded which).

This clonotype has a count of ten or more. The chain links TRBV18 to TRBJ1-6; 9 bases agree with TRBD1. The CDR3 spans 15 residues. In germline, CDR1 is KGHSH, CDR2 LQKENI. Trimming cost V 9 bases and J 6 bases; bases outside gene matches: 9. The CDR3 loop is CASSFGTGRNSPLHF. CDR3 bases: TGTGCCAGTTCCTTCGGGACAGGGCGTAATTCACCCCTCCACTTT.

This clonotype was seen only a few times. The chain joins TRBV2 to TRBJ2-7, with D possibly being TRBD1 (5 bases). V lost 10 bases and J lost 1, with 8 bases in between. Germline values: CDR1 SNHLY, CDR2 FYNNEI. This CDR3 contains 11 residues. The CDR3 DNA is TGTGCCACCCGACAGTCCTACGAGCAGTACTTC. Its protein product is CATRQSYEQYF.

V gene TRBV27 combines with J gene TRBJ1-2, with 8 bases identical to TRBD1. V gave up 3 bases and J gave up 2 bases; unmatched junction bases: 5. CDR3 length equals 15 residues. CDR1 and CDR2 from the germline V gene are MNHEY and SMNVEV (reference sequence). The CDR3 protein is CASSFSGQANYGYTF. As DNA, the CDR3 is TGTGCCAGCAGTTTTTCGGGACAGGCCAACTATGGCTACACCTTC.

This clonotype has a handful of counts. The chain couples TRBV20-1 to TRBJ1-2; the D is unclear. V was shortened by 1 base and J by 6 bases, with 12 bases between the two germline ends. Germline CDR1 DFQATT, CDR2 SNEGSKA (reference sequence). The CDR3 sequence is 13 residues long. Here the CDR3 reads CSARGGIGHGYTF. The CDR3 DNA follows: TGCAGTGCTAGAGGGGGAATTGGGCATGGCTACACCTTC.

The rearrangement links TRBV2 to TRBJ1-1; no clear D gene. Germline CDR1 is SNHLY and CDR2 is FYNNEI. The CDR3 length is 13 residues. The V end was cut by 6 bases, the J end by 0 bases, with 8 bases between. The CDR3 DNA reads as TGTGCCAGCAGCGCCGGGGTGAACACTGAAGCTTTCTTT. Translation: CASSAGVNTEAFF. Full variable domain (remainder filled in from reference TRBV2 and TRBJ1-1): EPEVTQTPSHQVTQMGQEVILRCVPISNHLYFYWYRQILGQKVEFLVSFYNNEISEKSEIFDDQFSVERPDGSNFTLKIRSTKLEDSAMYFCASSAGVNTEAFFGQGTRLTVV.

In its sample, this clonotype was seen many times. V usage is TRBV4-3 and J usage is TRBJ2-7; D unclear. With 0 bases removed from V and 2 bases from J, the gap between germline ends came to 8 bases. The germline V gene has CDR1 LGHNA and CDR2 YSLEER. CDR3 length: 14 amino acids. CDR3 in amino acids: CASSQDPSTYEQYF. In DNA form, the CDR3 reads TGCGCCAGCAGCCAAGATCCCAGTACCTACGAGCAGTACTTC.

The sample holds a few counts of this clonotype. This chain uses TRBV5-1 with TRBJ2-4; 8 nucleotides agree with TRBD1. This CDR3 spans 14 amino acids. V dropped 4 bases and J dropped 6; count of bases not matched to a gene: 6. Germline V lookup: CDR1 SGHRS, CDR2 YFSETQ. CDR3 sequence reads: CASSPGTGGNIQYF. The CDR3 DNA reads TGCGCCAGCAGCCCTGGGACAGGTGGAAACATTCAGTACTTC.

This clonotype came up many times. The chain uses TRBV21-1 and TRBJ2-7; the DNA was not compared with TRBD1, the D call given in the table. TRBV21-1 is an annotated pseudogene. The CDR3 spans 18 residues. The CDR3, as DNA: TGTGCCAGCACCCAAAGCTCACGTGGGGGCCGAAGCTCCTACGAGCAGTACTTC. Encoded protein: CASTQSSRGGRSSYEQYF.

This clonotype was seen a handful of times. This sequence joins TRBV20-1 and TRBJ2-3; D is possibly TRBD1 (6 bases). The CDR3 totals 16 residues. CDR1 is DFQATT and CDR2 is SNEGSKA in the germline V gene (reference sequence). In DNA, the CDR3 is TGCAGCCCTACCCGGGACATAGAAAGGGGCACAGATACGCAGTATTTT. It encodes CSPTRDIERGTDTQYF.

This chain uses TRBV7-9 with TRBJ1-5; D is undetermined. This CDR3 comprises 13 residues. CDR1 SEHNR and CDR2 FQNEAQ come from the germline V gene (reference sequence). With 2 bases removed from V and 4 bases from J, the gap between germline ends came to 6 bases. The chain's CDR3 is CASSLQSNQPQHF. CDR3 DNA: TGTGCCAGCAGCTTACAGAGTAATCAGCCCCAGCATTTT.

Ten or more counts support this clonotype. This sequence joins TRBV27 and TRBJ2-3; D unclear. The CDR3 totals 14 residues. Between the trimmed V and J ends, which lost 2 bases and 0 bases, there was a span of 6 bases. From germline, CDR1 is MNHEY and CDR2 SMNVEV (reference sequence). In DNA form, the CDR3 reads TGTGCCAGCAGTTTACACACTAGCACAGATACGCAGTATTTT. This encodes CASSLHTSTDTQYF.

This clonotype was counted at least ten times. CDR3 amino acids: CSAPNRRDSYEQYF. Written as DNA, the CDR3 is TGCAGTGCTCCTAATAGGAGGGACTCCTACGAGCAGTACTTC. The chain links TRBV20-1 to TRBJ2-7; the D gene is possibly TRBD2 (6 bases). Germline CDR1 DFQATT, CDR2 SNEGSKA (reference sequence). The germline V and J ends were trimmed by 5 bases and 0 bases, with 14 bases remaining between them. The CDR3 sequence is 14 residues long.

The rearrangement joins TRBV29-1 to TRBJ2-3; tentative D call: TRBD2 (6 bases). The CDR3 sequence is 12 residues long. The V gene lost 7 bases and the J gene lost 4 bases, with 12 bases spanning the gap. Germline V gene data show CDR1 as SQVTM and CDR2 as ANQGSEA. The chain's CDR3 is CSATGGADTQYF. The CDR3 DNA sequence: TGCAGCGCCACCGGGGGTGCAGATACGCAGTATTTT.

This rearrangement joins TRBV3-2 to TRBJ2-7; the table's D call TRBD2 went unverified against the DNA. TRBV3-2 is assigned pseudogene status. This CDR3 has 17 residues. CDR3 in DNA: TGTGCCAGCAGCCAAGTTAGAACTAGCGTCTCTTCCTACGAGCAGTACTTC. This translates into CASSQVRTSVSSYEQYF.

This chain connects TRBV18 to TRBJ1-3, with D possibly matching TRBD1 (5 bases). CDR1 is KGHSH and CDR2 is LQKENI in the germline V gene. Trimming cost V 3 bases and J 5 bases, with 11 bases left between them. The CDR3 consists of 14 residues. The CDR3 nucleotides are TGTGCCAGCTCACCTCCTGGACAAAGAAACACCATATATTTT. Its protein is CASSPPGQRNTIYF.

This clonotype was seen ten or more times. The rearrangement links TRBV7-8 to TRBJ2-4; D not resolved. The germline V and J ends were trimmed by 4 bases and 0 bases, with 7 bases remaining between them. The CDR3 spans 14 residues. Germline CDR1 and CDR2: SGHVS and FQNEAQ. The CDR3 region has the DNA TGTGCCAGCAGCTACCCTGGAGCCAAAAACATTCAGTACTTC. Its protein product is CASSYPGAKNIQYF.

This clonotype occurred a few times. At one end, the junction sequence differs from germline, possibly due to a read error. V and J are TRBV4-2 and TRBJ2-7, with D maybe TRBD2 (6 bases). The CDR3 consists of 15 residues. Germline CDR1 LGHNA, CDR2 YNFKEQ. CDR3 loop: CASSATGTPSHEQYF. The CDR3 DNA follows: TGTGCCAGCAGCGCCACTGGGACTCCCTCCCACGAGCAGTACTTC.

V and J are TRBV28 and TRBJ1-5; the D is unclear. CDR1 is MDHEN and CDR2 is SYDVKM in the germline V gene. Trimming removed 7 bases from V and 3 bases from J, with 10 bases in between. The CDR3 extends over 13 amino acids. CDR3 residues: CASKRTFNQPQHF. CDR3 in DNA: TGTGCCAGCAAACGGACGTTCAATCAGCCCCAGCATTTT.

This clonotype occurred a few times. The rearrangement uses TRBV4-2 and TRBJ1-1; D is possibly TRBD1 (5 bases). Deletions cut 0 bases from V and 2 bases from J, with 10 bases between. Germline CDR1 is LGHNA and CDR2 is YNFKEQ. The CDR3 extends over 15 amino acids. The CDR3 loop is CASSQESGRNTEAFF. In nucleotides, the CDR3 is TGTGCCAGCAGCCAAGAGTCAGGGCGTAACACTGAAGCTTTCTTT.

This clonotype came up a few times. This sequence joins TRBV20-1 and TRBJ2-5, with 11 bases that match TRBD2. Trimming cost V 6 bases and J 4 bases; bases outside gene matches: 7. The germline V gene has CDR1 DFQATT and CDR2 SNEGSKA (reference sequence). The CDR3 contains 14 residues. The CDR3 reads CSATASGGRETQYF. The CDR3, as DNA: TGCAGTGCCACCGCTAGCGGGGGGCGAGAGACCCAGTACTTC.

This clonotype was seen at least ten times. The CDR3 DNA reads TGTGCCAGCAGTTACTCCGGCGGTAACTATGGCTACACCTTC. It translates to CASSYSGGNYGYTF. The rearrangement uses TRBV6-6 and TRBJ1-2, with D unresolved. V shed 0 bases and J shed 1 base, with 6 bases lying between them. This CDR3 is built from 14 residues. Germline V gene sequence: CDR1 MNHNY, CDR2 SVGAGI (reference sequence).

This clonotype was detected a few times. This chain joins TRBV6-2 or TRBV6-3 and TRBJ2-7, with D uncertain. Trimming took off 4 bases at V and 2 bases at J, with 9 bases between the two ends. Germline CDR1 and CDR2: MNHEY and SVGEGT. The CDR3 totals 13 residues. The chain's CDR3 is CASSSGRAYEQYF. The CDR3 coding sequence is TGTGCCAGCAGTTCCGGACGGGCCTACGAGCAGTACTTC.

V and J are TRBV5-1 and TRBJ2-5, with 9 bases identical to TRBD2. Trimming cost V 2 bases and J 4 bases; bases outside gene matches: 0. The germline CDR1 and CDR2 sequences are SGHRS and YFSETQ. The CDR3 consists of 13 residues. The CDR3 DNA follows: TGCGCCAGCAGCTTAGCGGGGGGAGAGACCCAGTACTTC. It yields the protein CASSLAGGETQYF. Supplemented by reference TRBV5-1 and TRBJ2-5, the full variable domain reads KAGVTQTPRYLIKTRGQQVTLSCSPISGHRSVSWYQQTPGQGLQFLFEYFSETQRNKGNFPGRFSGRQFSNSRSEMNVSTLELGDSALYLCASSLAGGETQYFGPGTRLLVL.

This clonotype was seen only a few times. As DNA, the CDR3 is TGTGCCAGCAGGTACAGGGTGCAGGGATACAATGAGCAGTTCTTC. This translates into CASRYRVQGYNEQFF. The chain has TRBV6-6 and TRBJ2-1; possible D gene TRBD1, 6 bases. The length of the CDR3 is 15 residues. V lost 6 bases to trimming and J lost 4 bases, with 16 bases between them. Germline CDR1 and CDR2: MNHNY and SVGAGI (reference sequence).

This rearrangement joins TRBV30 to TRBJ1-1; a possible D gene is TRBD1 (5 bases). The CDR3 covers 14 residues. Trimming removed 4 bases at V and 1 base at J, with 13 bases between. Germline V gives CDR1 GTSNPN, CDR2 SVGIG (reference sequence). The CDR3 coding sequence is TGTGCCTGGATCTTTGGGACTAAGAACACTGAAGCTTTCTTT. Translating gives CAWIFGTKNTEAFF. Full variable domain (outside the CDR3, taken from reference TRBV30 and TRBJ1-1): SQTIHQWPATLVQPVGSPLSLECTVEGTSNPNLYWYRQAAGRGLQLLFYSVGIGQISSEVPQNLSASRPQDRQFILSSKKLLLSDSGFYLCAWIFGTKNTEAFFGQGTRLTVV.

There are a few counts of this clonotype. This chain joins TRBV9 and TRBJ2-1; maybe TRBD2 (5 bases). Trimming left V 0 bases short and J 7 bases short, with 8 bases between. The V gene's germline CDR1 is SGDLS and CDR2 YYNGEE. The CDR3 consists of 13 residues. The CDR3 sequence is CASSVGPGNEQFF. In nucleotides, the CDR3 is TGTGCCAGCAGCGTAGGTCCGGGAAATGAGCAGTTCTTC.

V and J are TRBV30 and TRBJ2-5, with TRBD2 as a possible D gene (5 bases). V was shortened by 1 base and J by 0 bases, with 9 bases between the two germline ends. The CDR3 sequence is 14 residues long. Looked up from germline, CDR1 is GTSNPN and CDR2 is SVGIG (reference sequence). The chain's CDR3 is CAWSGEQNQETQYF. The CDR3 coding sequence is TGTGCCTGGAGTGGGGAGCAAAACCAAGAGACCCAGTACTTC.

This clonotype has at least ten counts. CDR3 amino acids: CASSPGTGGWANEKLFF. The CDR3 region has the DNA TGTGCCAGCAGCCCAGGGACAGGGGGGTGGGCTAATGAAAAACTGTTTTTT. The chain is built from TRBV7-8 and TRBJ1-4; 11 nucleotides align to TRBD1. Germline CDR1 SGHVS, CDR2 FQNEAQ. V was pared by 5 bases and J by 3 bases, with 8 bases of the junction left unmatched. The CDR3 contains 17 residues.

Ten or more counts support this clonotype. J is TRBJ2-3 and V is TRBV4-3; possible D gene TRBD1, 6 bases. Between the trimmed V and J ends, which lost 4 bases and 3 bases, there was a span of 11 bases. The length of the CDR3 is 14 residues. Germline CDR1 is LGHNA and CDR2 is YSLEER. CDR3 DNA sequence: TGCGCCAGCAGCCCGGACAGCAAAACAGATACGCAGTATTTT. This sequence encodes CASSPDSKTDTQYF.